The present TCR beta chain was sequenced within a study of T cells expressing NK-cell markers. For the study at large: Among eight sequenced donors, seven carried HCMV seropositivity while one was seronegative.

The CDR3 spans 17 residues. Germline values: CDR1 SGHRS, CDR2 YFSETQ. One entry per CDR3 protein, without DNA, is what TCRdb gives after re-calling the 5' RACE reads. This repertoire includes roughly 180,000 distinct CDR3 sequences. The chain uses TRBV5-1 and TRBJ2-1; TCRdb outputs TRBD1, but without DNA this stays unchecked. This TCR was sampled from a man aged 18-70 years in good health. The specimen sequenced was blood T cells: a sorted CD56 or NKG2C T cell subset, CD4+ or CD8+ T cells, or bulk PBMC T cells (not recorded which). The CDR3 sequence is CASRQKQGPSSYNEQFF. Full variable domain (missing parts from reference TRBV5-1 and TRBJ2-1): KAGVTQTPRYLIKTRGQQVTLSCSPISGHRSVSWYQQTPGQGLQFLFEYFSETQRNKGNFPGRFSGRQFSNSRSEMNVSTLELGDSALYLCASRQKQGPSSYNEQFFGPGTRLTVL.